A selection of T cell receptor beta chains follows, all from one sample in a study of shared clonotypes between healthy human individuals. Repertoires were generated with immunoSEQ multiplex PCR, while TCRdb's copy carries only in-frame clones and drops some. Of about 2 million clones in the sample, about 95% were seen once. The sequencing input was naive CD8+ T cells sorted from blood. Receptor source: a man between 18 and 35 years old in good health. The conserved cysteine and the conserved F or W are not part of the CDR3 here.

J,V,CDR3
TRBJ2-3,TRBV13,ASSWTSGNTDTQY
TRBJ2-5,TRBV7-9,ASSPLLKETQY
TRBJ2-1,TRBV29-1,SVAPHQGAGDFNEQF
TRBJ2-5,TRBV7-8,ASSLRTSGRETQY
TRBJ2-5,TRBV11-2,ASSLGWGGLFEETQY
TRBJ1-5,TRBV19,ASSQGGGPYSNQPQH
TRBJ1-2,TRBV5-8,APTVGQGIYGYT
TRBJ1-2,TRBV29-1,SVEQELANYGYT
TRBJ2-7,TRBV11-2,ASSPPGTSSYEQY
TRBJ1-3,TRBV4-1,ASSLDILSGNTIY
TRBJ2-3,TRBV15,ATSKGRPDTQY
TRBJ1-3,TRBV9,ASSATPSSGNTIY
TRBJ1-6,TRBV28,ASSSGLTVWNSPLH
TRBJ1-1,TRBV6-5,ASSYFWNTEAF
TRBJ2-7,TRBV7-2,ASSSPWTSGRAYEQY
TRBJ2-7,TRBV7-9,ASSPASGTVSSYEQY
TRBJ2-3,TRBV21-1,ASSKAHPTGGGTDTQY
TRBJ2-1,TRBV19,ASSVLGLVWNEQF
TRBJ2-7,TRBV9,ASSPTGEPYEQY
TRBJ2-1,TRBV6-1,ASSGLAGGSYNEQF
TRBJ1-2,TRBV6-5,ASSSGTIYGYT
TRBJ2-3,TRBV5-4,ASSPQENTQY
TRBJ2-5,TRBV11-2,ASSFAEETQY
TRBJ1-6,TRBV7-9,ASSSTWDKISPLH
TRBJ2-7,TRBV11-3,ASSRQGDHEQY
TRBJ2-1,TRBV4-1,ASSHRQGAHNEQF
TRBJ2-5,TRBV5-1,ASSSRTQGETQY
TRBJ1-6,TRBV18,ASWRSPLH
TRBJ2-7,TRBV19,ASSIRGDPYEQY
TRBJ2-7,TRBV6-6,ASGGLNEQY
TRBJ2-5,TRBV9,ASSVDGLETQY
TRBJ1-2,TRBV13,ASSLYSTVPSEGYT
TRBJ2-1,TRBV6-1,ASSEAPYNEQF
TRBJ1-5,TRBV25-1,ASSSGRGDQPQH
TRBJ2-7,TRBV4-3,ASSQGAGSSYEQY
TRBJ1-1,TRBV7-9,ASSDTLNTEAF
TRBJ1-2,TRBV29-1,SVEDQDIIYGYT
TRBJ1-2,TRBV4-1,ASSRDPGDYGYT
TRBJ2-3,TRBV11-2,ASSLDRGTGSDTQY
TRBJ2-1,TRBV10-2,ASSESPGLLAPSNEQF